This is a list of T cell receptor beta chains from one sample in a study of vaccination and CD4 T cells after COVID-19. No cognate antigen is known for these TCRs. TCRdb itself ran the PCR reads through MiXCR, one entry per CDR3 protein. The sample gives fewer than 15,000 distinct CDR3 sequences, over 25% of which show up once; 13% is in the top ten. The source material was CD4+ T cells from blood, cultured in vitro, sampled after SARS-CoV-2 vaccination. All receptors come from a human donor who had recovered from COVID-19. CDR3s include the opening cysteine and the closing phenylalanine or tryptophan. The order of the fields is CDR3 length, J gene, V gene, CDR3 protein.

16 TRBJ2-1 TRBV7-3 CASSLQYGLAANEQFF
16 TRBJ1-6 TRBV20-1 CSATLRLGGGNSPLHF
14 TRBJ2-1 TRBV30 CAWSGTSGSNEQFF
14 TRBJ2-4 TRBV28 CASSSTGTKNIQYF
12 TRBJ1-2 TRBV5-1 CASSSERYGYTF
14 TRBJ2-7 TRBV19 CASSSGEQRHEQYF
15 TRBJ2-1 TRBV18 CASSPIRTGVNEQFF
17 TRBJ2-6 TRBV7-6 CASSLSSGVSGANVLTF
15 TRBJ1-5 TRBV7-7 CASSLSGGSDQPQHF
16 TRBJ2-3 TRBV27 CASSLGGAGGWDTQYF
13 TRBJ2-1 TRBV2 CASTGQGYNEQFF
15 TRBJ2-2 TRBV7-2 CASSYLTGWVGELFF
18 TRBJ2-1 TRBV28 CASSALMFWGLAYNEQFF
15 TRBJ1-6 TRBV28 CASTFVDRADSPLHF
14 TRBJ2-1 TRBV24-1 CATSGTSGTPEQFF
15 TRBJ1-1 TRBV19 CASSMVALRDTEAFF
15 TRBJ2-1 TRBV18 CASASWLQRAGEQFF
16 TRBJ1-1 TRBV7-8 CASSLGHIKTGTEAFF
11 TRBJ1-5 TRBV6-2/TRBV6-3 CARPLSQPQHF
14 TRBJ2-5 TRBV11-2 CASSPDRGWETQYF